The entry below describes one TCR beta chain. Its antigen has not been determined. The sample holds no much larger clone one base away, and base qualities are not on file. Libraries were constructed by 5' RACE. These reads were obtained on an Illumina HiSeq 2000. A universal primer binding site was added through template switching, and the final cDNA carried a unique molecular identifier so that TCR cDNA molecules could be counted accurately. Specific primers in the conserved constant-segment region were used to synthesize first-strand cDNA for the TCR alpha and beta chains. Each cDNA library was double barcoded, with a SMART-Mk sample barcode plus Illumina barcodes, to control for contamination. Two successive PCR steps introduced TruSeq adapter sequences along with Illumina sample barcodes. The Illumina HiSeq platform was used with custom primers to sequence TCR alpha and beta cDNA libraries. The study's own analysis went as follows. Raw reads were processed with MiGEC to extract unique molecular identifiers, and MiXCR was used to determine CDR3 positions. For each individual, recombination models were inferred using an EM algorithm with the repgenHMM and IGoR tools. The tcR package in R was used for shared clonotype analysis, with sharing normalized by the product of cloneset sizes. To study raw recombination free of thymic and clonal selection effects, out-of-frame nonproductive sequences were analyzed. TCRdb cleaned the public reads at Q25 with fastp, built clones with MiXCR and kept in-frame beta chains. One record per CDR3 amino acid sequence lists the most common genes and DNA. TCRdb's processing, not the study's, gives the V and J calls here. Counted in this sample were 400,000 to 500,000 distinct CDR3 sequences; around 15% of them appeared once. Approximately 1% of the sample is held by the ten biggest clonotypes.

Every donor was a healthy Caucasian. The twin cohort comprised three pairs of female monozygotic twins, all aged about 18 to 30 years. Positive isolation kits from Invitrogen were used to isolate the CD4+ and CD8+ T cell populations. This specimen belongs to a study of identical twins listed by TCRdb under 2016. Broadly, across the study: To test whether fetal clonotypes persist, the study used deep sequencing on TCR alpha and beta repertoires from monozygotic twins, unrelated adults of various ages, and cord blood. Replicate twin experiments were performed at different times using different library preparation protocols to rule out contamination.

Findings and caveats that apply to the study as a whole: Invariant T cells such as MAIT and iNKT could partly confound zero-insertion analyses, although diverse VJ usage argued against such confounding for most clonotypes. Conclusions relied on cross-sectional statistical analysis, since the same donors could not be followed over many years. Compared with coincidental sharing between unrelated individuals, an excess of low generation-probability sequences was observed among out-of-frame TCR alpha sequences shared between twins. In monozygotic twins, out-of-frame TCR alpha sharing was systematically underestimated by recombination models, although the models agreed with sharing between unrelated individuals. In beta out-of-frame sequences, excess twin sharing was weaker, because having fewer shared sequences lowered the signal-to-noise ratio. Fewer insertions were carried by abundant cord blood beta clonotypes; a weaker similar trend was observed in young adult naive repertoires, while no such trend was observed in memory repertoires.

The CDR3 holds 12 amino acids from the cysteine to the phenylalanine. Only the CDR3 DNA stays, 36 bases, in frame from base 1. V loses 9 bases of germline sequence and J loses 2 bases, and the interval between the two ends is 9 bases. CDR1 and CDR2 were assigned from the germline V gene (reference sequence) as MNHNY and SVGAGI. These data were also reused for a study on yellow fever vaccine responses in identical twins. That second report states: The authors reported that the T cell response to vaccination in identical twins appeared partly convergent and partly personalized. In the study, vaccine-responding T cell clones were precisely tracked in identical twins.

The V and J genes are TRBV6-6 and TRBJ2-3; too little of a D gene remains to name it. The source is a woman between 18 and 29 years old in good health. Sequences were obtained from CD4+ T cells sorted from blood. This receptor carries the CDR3 CASTDPTDTQYF. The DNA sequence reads TGTGCCAGTACCGACCCCACAGATACGCAGTATTTT.